These 2 T cell receptor beta chains share one sample of origin, sequenced in a study of T cell repertoires in cytomegalovirus infection (dated by TCRdb to the late 2010s). Instrument on record: Illumina HiSeq 1500. The public reads were reanalyzed by TCRdb: fastp trimming at Q25, MiXCR alignment, in-frame beta chains only. For every CDR3 protein sequence, its rows merge into one entry that carries the most common genes and DNA. This sample holds about 830,000 distinct CDR3 sequences; approximately 29% were observed only once. Of the sample, 9.5% to 15% falls within the top ten clones. The antigens for these receptors are not known. The treatment or condition label, read with the paper, signifies: in vitro stimulation with specific CMV peptide epitopes to enrich CMV-specific T cells. The specimen comprised cultured CD8+ T cells from PBMCs, sampled from culture after CMV antigen stimulation. The origin of the receptors is a human donor in good health (CMV status not recorded). Some clones in this sample may be carry-over from other donors' samples.

The chain has TRBV24-1 and TRBJ1-1; D gene uncertain. CDR1 and CDR2 (germline): KGHDR, SFDVKD. This CDR3 has 11 residues. The germline V and J ends were trimmed by 6 bases and 7 bases, with 8 bases remaining between them. This CDR3 reads CATSNVGEAFF. As DNA, the CDR3 is TGTGCCACCAGTAATGTCGGTGAAGCTTTCTTT.

This clonotype was observed once. A much larger clone differs from this one at a single base, so this may be a read error. The J gene is TRBJ1-5, the V gene TRBV27; 8 nucleotides match TRBD1. The CDR3 extends over 17 amino acids. V was pared by 5 bases and J by 1 base, with 10 bases of the junction left unmatched. Germline V gene lookup returns CDR1 MNHEY and CDR2 SMNVEV (reference sequence). CDR3 sequence reads: CASSASGGGRSNQPQHF. In DNA, the CDR3 is TGTGCCAGCAGTGCCTCAGGGGGCGGGAGAAGCAATCAGCCCCAGCATTTT.